This TCR beta chain was obtained from a study of blood T cell repertoires in COVID-19. The V gene's germline CDR1 is MNHEY and CDR2 SVGEGT. V shed 1 base, J shed 1 base, and the junction held 7 bases outside the gene matches. The CDR3 totals 18 residues. Profiled with immunoSEQ multiplex PCR; TCRdb holds only in-frame clones, not every one. This sample has over 50,000 clones, with 65% to 90% found just once. J is TRBJ2-3 and V is TRBV6-2 or TRBV6-3; TRBD2 matches 11 bases. The sequence derives from a human donor in a cohort sampled during active COVID-19. Sequencing was done on a sample of peripheral blood. CDR3 sequence (DNA): TGTGCCAGCAGTTACTTACTAGCGGGAGCTGCTCGCACAGATACGCAGTATTTT. Residues: CASSYLLAGAARTDTQYF.